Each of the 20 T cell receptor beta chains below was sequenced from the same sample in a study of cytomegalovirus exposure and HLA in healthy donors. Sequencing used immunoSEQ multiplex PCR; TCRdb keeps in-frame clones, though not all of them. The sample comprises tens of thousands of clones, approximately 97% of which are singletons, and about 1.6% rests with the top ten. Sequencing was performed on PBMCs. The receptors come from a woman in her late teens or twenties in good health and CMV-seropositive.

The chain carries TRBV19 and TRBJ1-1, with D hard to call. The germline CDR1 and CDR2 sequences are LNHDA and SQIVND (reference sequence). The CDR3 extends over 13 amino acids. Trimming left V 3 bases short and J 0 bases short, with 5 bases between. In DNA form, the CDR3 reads TGTGCCAGTAGTATGTCTGTGAACACTGAAGCTTTCTTT. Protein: CASSMSVNTEAFF.

The CDR3 DNA is TGTGCCAGCAGTACAGGCGGTGGGGAGACCCAGTACTTC. It codes for CASSTGGGETQYF. V and J are TRBV7-3 and TRBJ2-5; tentative D call: TRBD1 (5 bases). Trimming pared 6 bases from V and 5 bases from J, leaving 13 bases between. The CDR3 runs 13 residues. The germline V gene encodes CDR1 SGHTA and CDR2 FQGTGA.

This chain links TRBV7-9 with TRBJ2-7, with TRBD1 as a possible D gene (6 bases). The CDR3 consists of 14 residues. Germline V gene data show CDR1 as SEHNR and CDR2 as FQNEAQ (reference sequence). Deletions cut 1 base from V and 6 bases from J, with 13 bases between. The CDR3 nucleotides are TGTGCCAGCAGCTTAGGGACAGTCCGTATCGAGCAGTACTTC. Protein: CASSLGTVRIEQYF.

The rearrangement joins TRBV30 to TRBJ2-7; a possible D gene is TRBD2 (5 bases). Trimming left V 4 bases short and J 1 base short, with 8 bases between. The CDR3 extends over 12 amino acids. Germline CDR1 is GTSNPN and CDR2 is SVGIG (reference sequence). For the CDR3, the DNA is TGTGCCTGGAACGGGAATTCCTACGAGCAGTACTTC. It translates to CAWNGNSYEQYF. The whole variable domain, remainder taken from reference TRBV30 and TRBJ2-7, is SQTIHQWPATLVQPVGSPLSLECTVEGTSNPNLYWYRQAAGRGLQLLFYSVGIGQISSEVPQNLSASRPQDRQFILSSKKLLLSDSGFYLCAWNGNSYEQYFGPGTRLTVT.

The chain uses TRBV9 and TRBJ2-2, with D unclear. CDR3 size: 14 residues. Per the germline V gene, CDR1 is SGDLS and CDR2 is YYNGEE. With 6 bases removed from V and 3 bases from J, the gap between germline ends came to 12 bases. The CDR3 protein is CASKVSADTGELFF. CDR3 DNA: TGTGCCAGCAAGGTCTCGGCGGACACCGGGGAGCTGTTTTTT.

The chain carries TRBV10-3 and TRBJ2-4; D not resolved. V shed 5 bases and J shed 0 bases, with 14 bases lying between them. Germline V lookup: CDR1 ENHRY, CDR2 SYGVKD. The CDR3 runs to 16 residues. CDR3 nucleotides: TGTGCCATCAGTTTCGGGTCCGCTTTAGCCAAAAACATTCAGTACTTC. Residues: CAISFGSALAKNIQYF.

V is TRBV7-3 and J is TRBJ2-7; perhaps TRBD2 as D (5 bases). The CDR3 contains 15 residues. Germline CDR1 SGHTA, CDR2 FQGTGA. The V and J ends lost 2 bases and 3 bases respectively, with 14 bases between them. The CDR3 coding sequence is TGTGCCAGCAGCTTATTCAGCGGCCAGGACTACGAGCAGTACTTC. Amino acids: CASSLFSGQDYEQYF.

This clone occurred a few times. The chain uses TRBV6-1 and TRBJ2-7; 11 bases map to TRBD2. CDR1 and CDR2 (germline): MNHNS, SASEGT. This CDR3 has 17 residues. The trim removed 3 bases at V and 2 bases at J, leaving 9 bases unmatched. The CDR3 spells CASSDLYGTSGTYEQYF. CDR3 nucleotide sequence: TGTGCCAGCAGTGACCTATACGGGACTAGCGGAACCTACGAGCAGTACTTC.

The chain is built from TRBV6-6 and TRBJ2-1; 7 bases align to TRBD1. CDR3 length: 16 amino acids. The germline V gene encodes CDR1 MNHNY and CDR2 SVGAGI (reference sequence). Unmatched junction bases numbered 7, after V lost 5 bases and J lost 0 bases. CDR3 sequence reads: CASSPWTGGSYNEQFF. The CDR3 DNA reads TGTGCCAGCAGTCCATGGACAGGCGGCTCCTACAATGAGCAGTTCTTC.

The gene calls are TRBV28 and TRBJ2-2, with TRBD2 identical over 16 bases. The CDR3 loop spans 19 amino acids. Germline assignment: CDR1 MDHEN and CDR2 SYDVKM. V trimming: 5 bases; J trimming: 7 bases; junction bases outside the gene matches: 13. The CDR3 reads CASSILPGTSGRAVGELFF. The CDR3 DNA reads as TGTGCCAGCAGTATCTTACCCGGGACTAGCGGGAGGGCCGTCGGGGAGCTGTTTTTT. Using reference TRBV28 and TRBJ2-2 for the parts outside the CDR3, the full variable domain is DVKVTQSSRYLVKRTGEKVFLECVQDMDHENMFWYRQDPGLGLRLIYFSYDVKMKEKGDIPEGYSVSREKKERFSLILESASTNQTSMYLCASSILPGTSGRAVGELFFGEGSRLTVL.

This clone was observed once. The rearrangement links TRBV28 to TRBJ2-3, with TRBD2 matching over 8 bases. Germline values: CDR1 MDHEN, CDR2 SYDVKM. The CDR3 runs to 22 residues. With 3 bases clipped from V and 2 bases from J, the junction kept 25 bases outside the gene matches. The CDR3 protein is CASSFWFGQLAEEVEYTDTQYF. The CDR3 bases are TGTGCCAGCAGTTTCTGGTTTGGACAACTAGCGGAGGAAGTAGAATACACAGATACGCAGTATTTT.

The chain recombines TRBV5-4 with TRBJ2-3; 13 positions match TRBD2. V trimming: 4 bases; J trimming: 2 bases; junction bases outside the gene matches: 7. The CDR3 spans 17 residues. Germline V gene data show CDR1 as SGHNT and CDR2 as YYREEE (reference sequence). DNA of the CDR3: TGTGCCAGCAGCCCGGGACTAGCGGGAAGCCTCACAGATACGCAGTATTTT. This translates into CASSPGLAGSLTDTQYF. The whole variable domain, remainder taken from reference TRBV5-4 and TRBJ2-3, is ETGVTQSPTHLIKTRGQQVTLRCSSQSGHNTVSWYQQALGQGPQFIFQYYREEENGRGNFPPRFSGLQFPNYSSELNVNALELDDSALYLCASSPGLAGSLTDTQYFGPGTRLTVL.

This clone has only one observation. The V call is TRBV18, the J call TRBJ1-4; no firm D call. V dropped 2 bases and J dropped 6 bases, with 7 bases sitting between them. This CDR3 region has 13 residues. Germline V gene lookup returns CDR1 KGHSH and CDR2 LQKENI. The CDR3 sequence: CASSPEADEKLFF. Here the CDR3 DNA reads TGTGCCAGCTCACCAGAGGCAGATGAAAAACTGTTTTTT.

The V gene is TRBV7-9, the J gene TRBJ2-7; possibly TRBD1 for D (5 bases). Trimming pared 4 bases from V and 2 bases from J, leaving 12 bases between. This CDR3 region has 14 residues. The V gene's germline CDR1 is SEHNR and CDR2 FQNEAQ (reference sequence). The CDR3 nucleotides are TGTGCCAGCAGCTCCCTGACAGCCCCCTACGAGCAGTACTTC. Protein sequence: CASSSLTAPYEQYF.

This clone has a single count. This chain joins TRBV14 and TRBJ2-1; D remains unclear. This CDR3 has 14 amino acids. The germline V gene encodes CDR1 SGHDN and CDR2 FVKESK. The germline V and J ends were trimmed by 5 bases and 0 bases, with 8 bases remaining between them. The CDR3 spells CASSRASSYNEQFF. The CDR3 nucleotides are TGTGCCAGCAGCAGAGCAAGCTCCTACAATGAGCAGTTCTTC.

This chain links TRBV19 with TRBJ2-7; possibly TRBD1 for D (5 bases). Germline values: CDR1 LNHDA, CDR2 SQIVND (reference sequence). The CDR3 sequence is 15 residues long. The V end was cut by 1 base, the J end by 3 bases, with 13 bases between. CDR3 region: CASSIGAGIDYEQYF. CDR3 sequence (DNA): TGTGCCAGTAGTATAGGAGCAGGGATCGACTACGAGCAGTACTTC.

In nucleotides, the CDR3 is TGTGCCAGCAGCTTGGTCGTTTCGGAGACCCAGTACTTC. The encoded protein is CASSLVVSETQYF. V is TRBV5-8 and J is TRBJ2-5; D remains ambiguous. Germline V gene data show CDR1 as SGHTS and CDR2 as YDEGEE. This CDR3 is built from 13 residues. The V and J ends lost 0 bases and 5 bases respectively, with 8 bases between them. The whole variable domain, filled in from reference TRBV5-8 and TRBJ2-5, reads EAGVTQSPTHLIKTRGQQATLRCSPISGHTSVYWYQQALGLGLQFLLWYDEGEERNRGNFPPRFSGRQFPNYSSELNVNALELEDSALYLCASSLVVSETQYFGPGTRLLVL.

The CDR3 DNA reads as TGTGCCTCAGCACCTTCTATGTCGGGAGAAGAGACCCAGTACTTC. Translated, it gives CASAPSMSGEETQYF. The rearrangement links TRBV15 to TRBJ2-5; D is possibly TRBD2 (6 bases). CDR3 length: 15 amino acids. In germline, CDR1 is LNHNV, CDR2 YYDKDF (reference sequence). Trimming removed 11 bases at V and 3 bases at J, with 22 bases between.

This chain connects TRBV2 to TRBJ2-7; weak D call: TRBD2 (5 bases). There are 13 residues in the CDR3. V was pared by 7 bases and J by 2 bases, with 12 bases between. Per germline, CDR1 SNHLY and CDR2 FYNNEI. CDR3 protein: CASKGDGTYEQYF. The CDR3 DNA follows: TGTGCCAGCAAAGGTGACGGGACCTACGAGCAGTACTTC.

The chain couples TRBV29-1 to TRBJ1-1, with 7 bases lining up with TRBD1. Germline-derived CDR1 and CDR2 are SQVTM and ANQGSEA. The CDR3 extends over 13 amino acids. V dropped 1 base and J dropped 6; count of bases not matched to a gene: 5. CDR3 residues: CSVEGQGVPEAFF. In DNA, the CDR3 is TGCAGCGTTGAAGGACAGGGAGTCCCTGAAGCTTTCTTT. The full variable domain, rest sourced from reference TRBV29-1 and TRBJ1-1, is SAVISQKPSRDICQRGTSLTIQCQVDSQVTMMFWYRQQPGQSLTLIATANQGSEATYESGFVIDKFPISRPNLTFSTLTVSNMSPEDSSIYLCSVEGQGVPEAFFGQGTRLTVV.